The next 22 T cell receptor beta chains were all read from a single sample in a study of CD8+CD57+ T cells in acquired aplastic anemia. Selection for sequencing was limited to patients who had shown CD8+CD57+ cell expansion by flow cytometry. Profiling that covered TCR beta VDJ and CDR3 relied on genomic DNA as its template. TCRdb used MiXCR to reprocess the reads, holding one entry per CDR3 protein. The data contain 180,000 or so distinct CDR3 sequences, around 63% of them singletons. The sequenced sample consisted of sorted CD4+, CD8+, or CD8+CD57+ T cells (not recorded which) from PBMCs. The receptors stem from a human donor with aplastic anemia.

The V call is TRBV2, the J call TRBJ2-1; D is perhaps TRBD2 (6 bases). V was cut by 5 bases and J by 7 bases, with 15 bases left in between. Germline V CDR1 and CDR2: SNHLY, FYNNEI. The CDR3 extends over 14 amino acids. This chain's CDR3 is CASSQDGGRNEQFF. The CDR3 coding sequence is TGTGCCAGCAGTCAGGACGGAGGGAGGAATGAGCAGTTCTTC.

The J gene is TRBJ2-5, the V gene TRBV7-8, with TRBD2 identical over 10 bases. The germline V gene encodes CDR1 SGHVS and CDR2 FQNEAQ. CDR3 size: 18 residues. V gave up 0 bases and J gave up 2 bases; unmatched junction bases: 9. The CDR3 is CASSLALASSGGQETQYF. The CDR3 nucleotides read TGTGCCAGCAGCTTAGCGCTGGCGTCTAGCGGGGGTCAAGAGACCCAGTACTTC.

The chain carries TRBV7-2 and TRBJ2-6; D is unresolved. V lost 2 bases and J 0 bases, leaving 8 bases between the germline ends. Germline loops: CDR1 SGHTA, CDR2 FQGNSA. The CDR3 loop spans 16 amino acids. Here the CDR3 DNA reads TGTGCCAGCAGCTTAACGCACAACTCTGGGGCCAACGTCCTGACTTTC. It specifies CASSLTHNSGANVLTF.

At least ten counts were recorded for this clonotype. V is TRBV12-3 or TRBV12-4 and J is TRBJ2-1; TRBD2 matches at 10 bases. The CDR3 is 16 residues long. The ends lost 6 bases at V and 1 base at J; junction bases unmatched: 6. CDR3 bases: TGTGCCAGCAGATGGAGCGGGGGGGCTTCCTACAATGAGCAGTTCTTC. This codes for CASRWSGGASYNEQFF.

The rearrangement uses TRBV7-2 and TRBJ2-7; 9 bases agree with TRBD2. V lost 1 base and J lost 0; bases outside the gene matches: 4. The CDR3 is 16 residues long. Germline CDR1 is SGHTA and CDR2 is FQGNSA. The CDR3 loop reads CASSLVSGGSSYEQYF. The CDR3 nucleotides read TGTGCCAGCAGCTTAGTAAGCGGGGGGAGCTCCTACGAGCAGTACTTC.

This clonotype came up many times. The rearrangement joins TRBV5-8 to TRBJ2-7; no clear D. V was cut by 4 bases and J by 1 base, with 3 bases left in between. There are 11 residues in the CDR3. Per the germline V gene, CDR1 is SGHTS and CDR2 is YDEGEE. In DNA form, the CDR3 reads TGTGCCAGCAGCACGTCCTACGAGCAGTACTTC. Residues: CASSTSYEQYF.

This clonotype came up many times. This rearrangement joins TRBV5-6 to TRBJ2-1; maybe TRBD1 (5 bases). CDR1 is SGHDT and CDR2 is YYEEEE in the germline V gene. V lost 0 bases and J 5 bases, leaving 15 bases between the germline ends. The CDR3 runs to 16 residues. The CDR3 spells CASSLVGRGPDNEQFF. CDR3 nucleotide sequence: TGTGCCAGCAGCTTGGTGGGGCGAGGACCGGACAATGAGCAGTTCTTC.

The gene calls are TRBV7-2 and TRBJ2-5, with D hard to call. The CDR3 sequence is 11 residues long. Germline CDR1 and CDR2: SGHTA and FQGNSA. V was trimmed by 8 bases and J by 4 bases, leaving 8 bases between them. The CDR3 sequence: CASASRETQYF. In nucleotides, the CDR3 is TGTGCCAGCGCGAGCCGAGAGACCCAGTACTTC.

The J gene is TRBJ1-1, the V gene TRBV2; D is uncertain. Trimming left V 6 bases short and J 1 base short, with 9 bases between. The V gene's germline CDR1 is SNHLY and CDR2 FYNNEI. There are 13 residues in the CDR3. This CDR3 reads CASSNDGNTEAFF. In DNA form, the CDR3 reads TGTGCCAGCAGCAACGACGGGAACACTGAAGCTTTCTTT.

This rearrangement joins TRBV15 to TRBJ2-7, with 8 bases that match TRBD1. The CDR3 extends over 14 amino acids. Germline CDR1 LNHNV, CDR2 YYDKDF (reference sequence). Trimming cost V 11 bases and J 3 bases; bases outside gene matches: 12. CDR3 region: CAQAGDRSLYEQYF. In DNA form, the CDR3 reads TGTGCCCAGGCTGGGGACAGGTCTCTCTACGAGCAGTACTTC.

In nucleotides, the CDR3 is TGCAGCGTTGCCCAGCGGGAGGGGGGCACAGATACGCAGTATTTT. This codes for CSVAQREGGTDTQYF. The J gene is TRBJ2-3, the V gene TRBV29-1, with TRBD2 matching 10 bases. CDR1 and CDR2 from the germline V gene are SQVTM and ANQGSEA. V gave up 4 bases and J gave up 1 base; unmatched junction bases: 5. This CDR3 has 15 residues.

The rearrangement uses TRBV2 and TRBJ2-7; 7 positions match TRBD1. The CDR3 spans 15 residues. Germline values: CDR1 SNHLY, CDR2 FYNNEI. V shed 4 bases, J shed 0 bases, and the junction held 6 bases outside the gene matches. The CDR3 DNA reads as TGTGCCAGCAGTGTGGACAGGTCTTCCTCCTACGAGCAGTACTTC. Protein: CASSVDRSSSYEQYF.

The V call is TRBV5-1, the J call TRBJ1-1; D is perhaps TRBD1 (5 bases). The CDR3 is 13 residues long. Germline CDR1 and CDR2: SGHRS and YFSETQ. V lost 4 bases, J lost 10 bases, and 17 bases lay in between. The CDR3 here is CASSEGRQSGAFF. CDR3 in DNA: TGCGCCAGCAGCGAGGGTCGACAGTCCGGAGCTTTCTTT. Using reference TRBV5-1 and TRBJ1-1 for the parts outside the CDR3, the full variable domain is KAGVTQTPRYLIKTRGQQVTLSCSPISGHRSVSWYQQTPGQGLQFLFEYFSETQRNKGNFPGRFSGRQFSNSRSEMNVSTLELGDSALYLCASSEGRQSGAFFGQGTRLTVV.

CDR3 DNA sequence: TGCAGCGTTGTCTACCAGTACGAGCAGTACTTC. It codes for CSVVYQYEQYF. The V and J genes are TRBV29-1 and TRBJ2-7; D remains ambiguous. Trimming left V 4 bases short and J 4 bases short, with 8 bases between. The germline V gene encodes CDR1 SQVTM and CDR2 ANQGSEA. The CDR3 sequence is 11 residues long.

As to this clonotype: Likely a read error: the CDR3 ends without its conserved phenylalanine or tryptophan. Because the CDR3's place on the DNA is in doubt, the DNA is left out and the CDR3 is given as listed by TCRdb. This chain joins TRBV6-9 and TRBJ1-6; TRBD1, as called in the table, went unchecked against the DNA. Germline lookup yields CDR1 MNHGY and CDR2 SVAAGI. Both ends counted, the CDR3 spans 8 residues. The CDR3 sequence is CASSEYPG.

This clonotype has ten or more counts. In DNA form, the CDR3 reads TGTGCCAGCAGCTTGGTAAATGAGTACGAGCAGTACTTC. Protein product: CASSLVNEYEQYF. V usage is TRBV13 and J usage is TRBJ2-7; D ambiguous. CDR1 is PRHDT and CDR2 is FYEKMQ in the germline V gene (reference sequence). The V and J ends lost 3 bases and 4 bases respectively, with 10 bases between them. CDR3 length: 13 amino acids.

This chain links TRBV19 with TRBJ1-1; D remains ambiguous. This CDR3 spans 13 amino acids. V was cut by 3 bases and J by 4 bases, with 9 bases left in between. Germline CDR1 LNHDA, CDR2 SQIVND (reference sequence). CDR3 region: CASSIGGFTEAFF. DNA for the CDR3: TGTGCCAGTAGTATTGGAGGGTTCACTGAAGCTTTCTTT.

The chain is built from TRBV7-9 and TRBJ2-5, with 10 nucleotides matching TRBD1. V lost 8 bases, J lost 4 bases, and 13 bases stayed unmatched. The CDR3 covers 16 residues. Per the germline V gene, CDR1 is SEHNR and CDR2 is FQNEAQ (reference sequence). The CDR3 nucleotides read TGTGCCAGCGAGGGACGGTGGGACAGGGGATTAGAGACCCAGTACTTC. It yields the protein CASEGRWDRGLETQYF.

This clonotype was observed once. A much larger clone sits a single nucleotide away, making a read error possible. The rearrangement links TRBV27 to TRBJ2-7, with D perhaps TRBD1 (6 bases). The V end lost 6 bases, the J end lost 2 bases, and 20 bases lay between the germline ends. This CDR3 has 16 residues. The germline CDR1 and CDR2 sequences are MNHEY and SMNVEV (reference sequence). DNA for the CDR3: TGTGCCAGCAGCCCCTCGACAGGATCCAGCCCCTACGAGCAGTACTTC. Protein sequence: CASSPSTGSSPYEQYF.

The CDR3 nucleotides are TGTGCCAGCAGCCTGACAGGGATTTACAATGAGCAGTTCTTC. It is translated as CASSLTGIYNEQFF. The chain recombines TRBV5-8 with TRBJ2-1, with 7 nucleotides matching TRBD1. The V segment lost 4 bases and the J segment 4 bases; nucleotides outside the gene matches: 5. The germline gives CDR1 SGHTS, CDR2 YDEGEE. The CDR3 contains 14 residues.

The chain has TRBV19 and TRBJ2-2; D call uncertain. CDR3 length equals 13 residues. Trimming shortened V by 10 bases and J by 6 bases, and 15 bases separated the two germline ends. Germline CDR1 LNHDA, CDR2 SQIVND (reference sequence). The CDR3 DNA reads as TGTGCCACCACGCCCCCTGAGTCCGGGGAGCTGTTTTTT. It yields the protein CATTPPESGELFF.

The gene calls are TRBV7-9 and TRBJ2-3, with TRBD1 identical over 7 bases. Germline CDR1 SEHNR, CDR2 FQNEAQ (reference sequence). This CDR3 contains 14 residues. With 6 bases clipped from V and 1 base from J, the junction kept 4 bases outside the gene matches. CDR3 in amino acids: CASRRQGGTDTQYF. The CDR3 DNA reads TGTGCCAGCAGACGACAGGGTGGCACAGATACGCAGTATTTT.